The table lists the clone carrying this T cell receptor (beta chain) with many counts. Its specificity is unknown. The junction departs from germline at one end; a sequencing error may be responsible. This entry comes from a study of T cell repertoires in cytomegalovirus infection. At the level of the study: CMV epitopes that were recently identified and HLA-C-restricted were used alongside well-studied HLA-B-restricted ones. CMV infection and matching HLA type were both indicated by public TCR beta signatures. General observations from the study: Carriers of CMV plus the relevant HLA were identified by cumulative public TCR beta family frequency. Dominating the ex vivo response were TCR beta clonotypes that were CMV-specific and HLA-C-restricted.

TCRdb recomputed calls from the reads with MiXCR, one row per CDR3 protein. The table has about 830,000 distinct CDR3 sequences, less than 35% seen once; the top ten hold roughly an eighth. Per the germline V gene, CDR1 is SGHTA and CDR2 is FQGNSA. The CDR3 sequence is 14 residues long. The chain joins TRBV7-2 to TRBJ1-1, with D unclear. This sequence originates from a human donor in good health (CMV status not recorded). Some clones in this sample may be carry-over from other donors' samples. Material: cultured CD8+ T cells from PBMCs, obtained from culture after CMV antigen stimulation. The CDR3 region is CASSLDAVNAEAFF. The CDR3 bases are TGTGCCAGCAGCTTAGATGCGGTGAACGCTGAAGCTTTCTTT.